This T cell receptor (beta chain) appears in the sequencing data of a study of T-cell memory formation after mild COVID-19. Whole-study context: The TCR clusters were mostly specific to one donor.

Concerning this clonotype: Its antigen is not known.

Trimming removed 10 bases from V and 4 bases from J, with 12 bases in between. The CDR3 runs to 12 residues. Germline V gene lookup returns CDR1 MNHEY and CDR2 SMNVEV (reference sequence). The study's findings and limits: Day 15 to 85 contractors were CD4/CD8 balanced; later expanders leaned CD4+. That cross-reactive memory joined was suggested by some responding clones appearing in pre-infection memory. CD4+ contracting clones were found mainly in CM and EM, and CD8+ ones in EMRA.

TCRdb re-called the 5' RACE reads through MiXCR, storing one row per CDR3 protein. Of about 350,000 distinct CDR3 sequences listed, about an eighth are singletons. This TCR was sampled from a man aged 18-30 years who had mild COVID-19 (a few samples of this study predate the infection). Cell type and time point are not known. The sample was PBMCs or a T cell subset sorted from them (not recorded which). The chain uses TRBV27 and TRBJ2-3, with D hard to call. CDR3 protein: CATSRIPDTQYF. The CDR3 DNA reads as TGTGCCACCTCGAGGATCCCAGATACGCAGTATTTT.